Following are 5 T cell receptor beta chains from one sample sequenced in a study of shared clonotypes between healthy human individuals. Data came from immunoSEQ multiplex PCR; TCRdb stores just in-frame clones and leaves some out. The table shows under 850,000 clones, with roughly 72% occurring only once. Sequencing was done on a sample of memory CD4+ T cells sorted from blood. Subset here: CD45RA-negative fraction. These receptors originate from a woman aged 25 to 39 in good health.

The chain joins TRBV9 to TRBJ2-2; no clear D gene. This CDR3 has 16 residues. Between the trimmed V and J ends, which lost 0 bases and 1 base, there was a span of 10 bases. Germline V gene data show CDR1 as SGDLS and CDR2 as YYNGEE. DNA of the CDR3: TGTGCCAGCAGCGTAGAGAACAGACAGAACACCGGGGAGCTGTTTTTT. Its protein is CASSVENRQNTGELFF.

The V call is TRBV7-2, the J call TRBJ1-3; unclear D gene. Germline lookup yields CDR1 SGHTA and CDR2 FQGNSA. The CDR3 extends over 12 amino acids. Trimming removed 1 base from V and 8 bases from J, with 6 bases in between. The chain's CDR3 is CASSLGGDTIYF. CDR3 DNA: TGTGCCAGCAGCTTAGGGGGAGACACCATATATTTT.

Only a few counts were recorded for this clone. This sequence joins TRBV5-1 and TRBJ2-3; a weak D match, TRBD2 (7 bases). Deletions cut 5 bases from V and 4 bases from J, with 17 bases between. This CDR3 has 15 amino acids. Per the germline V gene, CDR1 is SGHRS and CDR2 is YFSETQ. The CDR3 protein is CASRFRGAVADTQYF. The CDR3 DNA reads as TGCGCCAGCAGATTCCGGGGGGCGGTGGCAGATACGCAGTATTTT.

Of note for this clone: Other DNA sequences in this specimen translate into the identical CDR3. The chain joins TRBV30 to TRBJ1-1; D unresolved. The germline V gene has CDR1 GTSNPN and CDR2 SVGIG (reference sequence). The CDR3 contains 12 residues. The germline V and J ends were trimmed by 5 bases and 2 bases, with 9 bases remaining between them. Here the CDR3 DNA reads TGTGCCTGGTCCAGAATCAACACTGAAGCTTTCTTT. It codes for CAWSRINTEAFF. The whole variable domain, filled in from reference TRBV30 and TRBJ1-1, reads SQTIHQWPATLVQPVGSPLSLECTVEGTSNPNLYWYRQAAGRGLQLLFYSVGIGQISSEVPQNLSASRPQDRQFILSSKKLLLSDSGFYLCAWSRINTEAFFGQGTRLTVV.

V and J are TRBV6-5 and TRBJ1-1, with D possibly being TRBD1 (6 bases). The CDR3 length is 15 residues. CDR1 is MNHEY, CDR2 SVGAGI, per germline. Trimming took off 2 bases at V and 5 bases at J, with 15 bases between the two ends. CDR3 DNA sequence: TGTGCCAGCAGTTACACAGGGAATAGAGGTACTGAAGCTTTCTTT. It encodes CASSYTGNRGTEAFF.